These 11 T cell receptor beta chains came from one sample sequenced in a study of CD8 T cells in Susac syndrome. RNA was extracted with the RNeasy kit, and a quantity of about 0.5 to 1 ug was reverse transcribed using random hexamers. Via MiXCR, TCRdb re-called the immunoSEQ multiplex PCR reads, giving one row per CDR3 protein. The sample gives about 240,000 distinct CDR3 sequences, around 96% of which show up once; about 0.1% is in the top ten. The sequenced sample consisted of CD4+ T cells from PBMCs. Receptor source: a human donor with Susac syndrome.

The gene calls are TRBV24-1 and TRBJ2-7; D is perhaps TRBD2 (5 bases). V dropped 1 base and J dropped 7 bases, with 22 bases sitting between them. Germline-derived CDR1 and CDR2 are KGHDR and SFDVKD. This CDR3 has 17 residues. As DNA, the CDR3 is TGTGCCACCAGTGATTTTCTAGGTCTATTCGACCGGGAAGAGCAGTACTTC. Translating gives CATSDFLGLFDREEQYF.

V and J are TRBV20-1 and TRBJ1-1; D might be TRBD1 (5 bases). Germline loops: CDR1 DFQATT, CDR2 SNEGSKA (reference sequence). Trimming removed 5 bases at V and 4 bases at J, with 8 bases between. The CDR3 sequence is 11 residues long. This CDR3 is CSAGTGTEAFF. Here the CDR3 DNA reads TGCAGTGCTGGGACGGGCACTGAAGCTTTCTTT.

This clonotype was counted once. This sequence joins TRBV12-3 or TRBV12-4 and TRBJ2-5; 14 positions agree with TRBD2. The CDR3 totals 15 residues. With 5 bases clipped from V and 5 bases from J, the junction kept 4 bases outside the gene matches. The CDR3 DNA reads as TGTGCCAGCAGTCCCGGGACTAGCGGGAGCGAGACCCAGTACTTC. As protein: CASSPGTSGSETQYF.

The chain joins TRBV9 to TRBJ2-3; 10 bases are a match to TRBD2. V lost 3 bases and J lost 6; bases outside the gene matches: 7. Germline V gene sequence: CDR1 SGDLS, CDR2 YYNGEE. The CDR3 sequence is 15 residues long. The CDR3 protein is CASSARAGGSDTQYF. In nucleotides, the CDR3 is TGTGCCAGCAGCGCCCGAGCGGGAGGGTCGGATACGCAGTATTTT.

CDR3 residues: CATPGLAQETQYF. The CDR3 region has the DNA TGTGCGACCCCCGGGCTAGCCCAAGAGACCCAGTACTTC. The rearrangement uses TRBV24-1 and TRBJ2-5, with TRBD2 as a possible D gene (5 bases). Germline CDR1 is KGHDR and CDR2 is SFDVKD. The CDR3 has 13 amino acids.

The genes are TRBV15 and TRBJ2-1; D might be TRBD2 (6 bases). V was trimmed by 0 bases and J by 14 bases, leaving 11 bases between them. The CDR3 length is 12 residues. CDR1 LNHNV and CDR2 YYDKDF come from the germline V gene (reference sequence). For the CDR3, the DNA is TGTGCCACCAGCAGAGATCTGGGCGGGGAGTTCTTC. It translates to CATSRDLGGEFF.

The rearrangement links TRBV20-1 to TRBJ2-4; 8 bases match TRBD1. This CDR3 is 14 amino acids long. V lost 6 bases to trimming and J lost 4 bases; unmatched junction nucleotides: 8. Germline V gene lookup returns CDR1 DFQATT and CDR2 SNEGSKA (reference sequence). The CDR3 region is CSASAGTGKNIQYF. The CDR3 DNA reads TGCAGTGCGAGCGCTGGGACAGGAAAAAACATTCAGTACTTC.

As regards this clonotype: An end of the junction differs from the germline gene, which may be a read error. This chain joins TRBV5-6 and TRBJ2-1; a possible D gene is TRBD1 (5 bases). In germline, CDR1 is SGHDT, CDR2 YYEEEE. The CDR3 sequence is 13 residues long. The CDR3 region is CASSLSFPAVGLF. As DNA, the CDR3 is TGTGCCAGCAGCTTGTCTTTCCCTGCCGTGGGGCTCTTC.

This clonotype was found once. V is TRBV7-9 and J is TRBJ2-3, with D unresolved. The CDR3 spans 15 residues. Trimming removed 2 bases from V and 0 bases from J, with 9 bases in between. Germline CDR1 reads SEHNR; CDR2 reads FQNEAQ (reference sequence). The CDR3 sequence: CASSLILQSTDTQYF. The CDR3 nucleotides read TGTGCCAGCAGCTTAATCTTACAGAGCACAGATACGCAGTATTTT.

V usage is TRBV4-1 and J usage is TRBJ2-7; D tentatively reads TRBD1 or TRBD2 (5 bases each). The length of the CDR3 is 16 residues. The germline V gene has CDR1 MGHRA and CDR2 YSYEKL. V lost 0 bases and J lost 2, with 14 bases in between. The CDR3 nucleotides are TGCGCCAGCAGCCAAGACCTCGGGACGGCCGCCTACGAGCAGTACTTC. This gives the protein CASSQDLGTAAYEQYF.

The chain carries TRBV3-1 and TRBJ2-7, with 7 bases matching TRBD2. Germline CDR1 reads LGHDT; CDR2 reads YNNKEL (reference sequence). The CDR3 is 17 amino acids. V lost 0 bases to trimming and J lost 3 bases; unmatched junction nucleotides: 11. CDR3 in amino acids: CASSQEWGGRLSYEQYF. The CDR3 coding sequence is TGTGCCAGCAGCCAAGAATGGGGGGGTCGGTTAAGCTACGAGCAGTACTTC.